Following are 8 T cell receptor beta chains from one sample sequenced in a study of cytomegalovirus exposure and HLA in healthy donors. 60 Vbeta and 13 Jbeta primers were used in PCR. Profiled with immunoSEQ multiplex PCR; TCRdb holds only in-frame clones, not every one. The data hold about 160,000 clones, with about 84% observed a single time. Input material: PBMCs. The source is a man over 45 in good health and CMV-seropositive.

The chain joins TRBV6-1 to TRBJ2-3, with unresolved D. In germline, CDR1 is MNHNS, CDR2 SASEGT. Deletions cut 2 bases from V and 0 bases from J, with 12 bases between. The CDR3 is 16 amino acids. CDR3 sequence: CASSEFGRHSTDTQYF. As DNA, the CDR3 is TGTGCCAGCAGTGAATTCGGTCGTCACAGCACAGATACGCAGTATTTT.

The chain links TRBV5-1 to TRBJ2-1; D call uncertain. Trimming took off 4 bases at V and 1 base at J, with 9 bases between the two ends. Germline CDR1 is SGHRS and CDR2 is YFSETQ. The CDR3 sequence is 14 residues long. CDR3 sequence (DNA): TGCGCCAGCAGCCTCGATACATCCTACAATGAGCAGTTCTTC. Protein: CASSLDTSYNEQFF.

V and J are TRBV28 and TRBJ1-4; TRBD1 is a possible D gene (6 bases). Germline values: CDR1 MDHEN, CDR2 SYDVKM. CDR3 length: 15 residues. V shed 6 bases and J shed 2 bases, with 13 bases lying between them. The CDR3, as DNA: TGTGCCAGCAGACCCGCAGGGGTGACTAATGAAAAACTGTTTTTT. Encoded protein: CASRPAGVTNEKLFF. The entire variable domain, with the rest obtained from reference TRBV28 and TRBJ1-4, is as follows: DVKVTQSSRYLVKRTGEKVFLECVQDMDHENMFWYRQDPGLGLRLIYFSYDVKMKEKGDIPEGYSVSREKKERFSLILESASTNQTSMYLCASRPAGVTNEKLFFGSGTQLSVL.

The rearrangement joins TRBV30 to TRBJ2-2, with TRBD1 identical over 9 bases. Germline CDR1 GTSNPN, CDR2 SVGIG (reference sequence). CDR3 length: 13 amino acids. V gave up 8 bases and J gave up 0 bases; unmatched junction bases: 1. CDR3 protein: CAGDRANTGELFF. CDR3 coding DNA: TGTGCCGGGGACAGGGCGAACACCGGGGAGCTGTTTTTT.

The gene calls are TRBV5-4 and TRBJ2-3, with D possibly being TRBD2 (5 bases). V lost 4 bases and J 0 bases, leaving 12 bases between the germline ends. Germline assignment: CDR1 SGHNT and CDR2 YYREEE (reference sequence). The CDR3 contains 15 residues. CDR3 amino acids: CASSLGRTSTDTQYF. The CDR3 region has the DNA TGTGCCAGCAGCCTAGGGAGAACTAGCACAGATACGCAGTATTTT. The complete variable domain, with remaining parts taken from reference TRBV5-4 and TRBJ2-3, reads ETGVTQSPTHLIKTRGQQVTLRCSSQSGHNTVSWYQQALGQGPQFIFQYYREEENGRGNFPPRFSGLQFPNYSSELNVNALELDDSALYLCASSLGRTSTDTQYFGPGTRLTVL.

This clone turned up a few times. This chain uses TRBV6-5 with TRBJ2-1; 8 bases agree with TRBD2. Germline-derived CDR1 and CDR2 are MNHEY and SVGAGI. The CDR3 covers 15 residues. V lost 6 bases, J lost 0 bases, and 4 bases stayed unmatched. Written as DNA, the CDR3 is TGTGCCAGCAGGTCCGGGACTAGCTCCTACAATGAGCAGTTCTTC. As protein: CASRSGTSSYNEQFF.

This clone has a single count. The chain carries TRBV5-1 and TRBJ2-3, with 8 bases aligning to TRBD2. Germline-derived CDR1 and CDR2 are SGHRS and YFSETQ. V dropped 1 base and J dropped 2; count of bases not matched to a gene: 6. The CDR3 consists of 16 residues. The DNA for the CDR3 is TGCGCCAGCAGCTTGAACGGGGGGGCCTTCACAGATACGCAGTATTTT. Protein product: CASSLNGGAFTDTQYF.

This clone was seen a single time. The chain recombines TRBV4-2 with TRBJ2-5, with no clear D. Germline CDR1 reads LGHNA; CDR2 reads YNFKEQ. The CDR3 is made up of 15 amino acids. V was pared by 0 bases and J by 0 bases, with 8 bases between. CDR3 protein: CASSQDTQYQETQYF. CDR3 nucleotides: TGTGCCAGCAGCCAAGATACCCAGTACCAAGAGACCCAGTACTTC.